The entry below gives a single TCR beta chain sequence along with its context. In germline, CDR1 is LGHNA, CDR2 YNFKEQ. This CDR3 comprises 15 residues. V gave up 1 base and J gave up 6 bases, with 12 bases separating them. This sample stems from a study of blood T cell repertoires in COVID-19. While infection was still active, Seattle patients were enrolled and then followed longitudinally. Authors' analysis steps: Quantification of nucleated cells was approximated via reference gene primer amplification. The data were produced by immunoSEQ multiplex PCR, yet TCRdb's version contains in-frame clones alone and is incomplete. V and J calls and clone size are as listed in that table; D and trimming were resolved from the DNA. The table shows 150,000 to 200,000 clones, with approximately 93% occurring only once.

This TCR was sampled from a woman aged 55-69 years with COVID-19, enrolled during active disease. Sequences were obtained from peripheral blood. This chain uses TRBV4-2 with TRBJ1-4; a possible D gene is TRBD1 (5 bases). CDR3 in DNA: TGTGCCAGCAGCCAAGGGGGAGGGGAGGATGAAAAACTGTTTTTT. Its translation: CASSQGGGEDEKLFF.